This T cell receptor (beta chain) was identified in a study of T cells in Graves' hyperthyroidism and ophthalmopathy. Whole-study results and caveats: Ophthalmopathy got predicted by the model a median approximately 6.4 months before its onset. Most thyroid clonotypes expanded above 0.001 were also detected in blood.

This clonotype was detected many times. Its antigen is undetermined. The CDR3 is 15 residues long. Germline CDR1 is DFQATT and CDR2 is SNEGSKA (reference sequence). V lost 2 bases and J 6 bases, leaving 17 bases between the germline ends. Clinical symptoms, serum thyroxine, TRAb, thyroid ultrasound and orbital computed tomography established diagnosis. What was amplified from RNA transcripts were TCR beta CDR3 regions. The study used the HTBI primer set for a first-round RT-PCR of the TCR CDR3. A single record per CDR3 protein comes from TCRdb applying MiXCR to the multiplex PCR reads. Among roughly 170,000 distinct CDR3 sequences listed, approximately 9% were seen once.

Material for sequencing was blood. This chain connects TRBV20-1 to TRBJ2-1, with D perhaps TRBD1 or TRBD2 (5 bases each). This receptor was obtained from a young woman with Graves' hyperthyroidism that later progressed to Graves' ophthalmopathy. The CDR3 is CSARPGIGRGNEQFF. The CDR3 DNA is TGCAGTGCTAGACCAGGGATAGGGAGAGGCAATGAGCAGTTCTTC.